This T cell receptor beta chain emerged from a study of Graves' ophthalmopathy and Graves' hyperthyroidism. Beta-chain TCR CDR3 regions were amplified from RNA transcripts. The first round was an RT-PCR with HTBI primers, and the second round was a multiplex PCR. In TCRdb, the multiplex PCR reads were re-called with MiXCR into one record per CDR3 protein. The sample includes under 250,000 distinct CDR3 sequences, less than 30% of them seen just once. Moderately to severely active ophthalmopathy under 3 months, CAS at least 3, NOSPECS at least 4. Ineligible for inclusion were patients with other autoimmune diseases, uncontrolled infections, pregnancy or lactation. The source of the PBMCs was roughly 10 ml of fresh peripheral blood. A single count supports this clonotype. No antigen is known for it. Findings and caveats of the study: The model's prediction of ophthalmopathy progression had 70.59% sensitivity and 72% to 80% specificity.

Per the germline V gene, CDR1 is MNHNS and CDR2 is SASEGT. The CDR3 is 14 residues long. The V gene lost 6 bases and the J gene lost 3 bases, with 14 bases spanning the gap. The TCR comes from a man in his fifties or sixties with Graves' ophthalmopathy. The chain couples TRBV6-1 to TRBJ1-1; D may be TRBD1 (5 bases). Sequencing was carried out using peripheral blood. The CDR3 sequence: CASSPGQLYTEAFF. The CDR3 nucleotides read TGTGCCAGCAGCCCGGGGCAGCTTTACACTGAAGCTTTCTTT.